Following are 22 T cell receptor beta chains from one sample sequenced in a study of blood T cell repertoires in COVID-19. The assay was immunoSEQ multiplex PCR, and TCRdb's table has in-frame clones only and misses some. The data contain 260,000 or so clones, roughly 80% of them singletons. The specimen sequenced was PBMCs or T cells enriched from blood (not recorded which). The receptors come from a woman aged 40-49 years who had been exposed to COVID-19.

This chain connects TRBV6-5 to TRBJ1-1, with TRBD1 matching 10 bases. The trim removed 4 bases at V and 0 bases at J, leaving 2 bases unmatched. Germline CDR1 MNHEY, CDR2 SVGAGI. The length of the CDR3 is 15 residues. For the CDR3, the DNA is TGTGCCAGCAGTTGGACAGGGGGGATGAACACTGAAGCTTTCTTT. Translating gives CASSWTGGMNTEAFF.

The chain employs TRBV9 and TRBJ2-3; no clear D. Germline CDR1 is SGDLS and CDR2 is YYNGEE. The V gene lost 3 bases and the J gene lost 5 bases, with 4 bases spanning the gap. This CDR3 is built from 11 residues. CDR3: CASSAKDTQYF. In nucleotides, the CDR3 is TGTGCCAGCAGCGCAAAAGATACGCAGTATTTT. The entire variable domain, with the rest obtained from reference TRBV9 and TRBJ2-3, is as follows: DSGVTQTPKHLITATGQRVTLRCSPRSGDLSVYWYQQSLDQGLQFLIQYYNGEERAKGNILERFSAQQFPDLHSELNLSSLELGDSALYFCASSAKDTQYFGPGTRLTVL.

The chain has TRBV9 and TRBJ1-1; possibly TRBD1 for D (5 bases). V gave up 0 bases and J gave up 8 bases, with 14 bases separating them. The CDR3 sequence is 14 residues long. The germline V gene encodes CDR1 SGDLS and CDR2 YYNGEE. The CDR3 here is CASSVGGSSAEAFF. The CDR3 DNA follows: TGTGCCAGCAGCGTAGGGGGCAGCTCTGCCGAAGCTTTCTTT.

This rearrangement joins TRBV30 to TRBJ2-7, with 7 bases fitting TRBD1. V shed 2 bases and J 3 bases; nucleotides not matched to a gene: 10. The germline gives CDR1 GTSNPN, CDR2 SVGIG (reference sequence). The CDR3 runs 15 residues. CDR3 residues: CAWSSRGLGDYEQYF. CDR3 nucleotide sequence: TGTGCCTGGAGTTCCAGGGGGTTAGGGGACTACGAGCAGTACTTC.

The CDR3 DNA reads TGTGCCAGCAGCTTACGGGGGGATCAGCCCCAGCATTTT. It translates to CASSLRGDQPQHF. This sequence joins TRBV7-2 and TRBJ1-5; weak D call: TRBD1 (5 bases). CDR3 length equals 13 residues. Between the trimmed V and J ends, which lost 2 bases and 5 bases, there was a span of 7 bases. The germline V gene encodes CDR1 SGHTA and CDR2 FQGNSA.

This clone is medium-sized (0.01 to 0.1%) in the sample. The chain links TRBV2 to TRBJ1-5, with TRBD1 matching over 10 bases. V was pared by 3 bases and J by 6 bases, with 5 bases of the junction left unmatched. Germline V gene lookup returns CDR1 SNHLY and CDR2 FYNNEI. CDR3 size: 15 residues. The CDR3 nucleotides are TGTGCCAGCAGTGACCGGACAGGGGGTGTTCAGCCCCAGCATTTT. Translating it yields CASSDRTGGVQPQHF.

The chain is built from TRBV14 and TRBJ2-3; no firm D call. V was pared by 1 base and J by 6 bases, with 8 bases between. The CDR3 runs to 13 residues. Germline V gives CDR1 SGHDN, CDR2 FVKESK. CDR3 in amino acids: CASSQVVLDTQYF. In nucleotides, the CDR3 is TGTGCCAGCAGCCAAGTCGTCCTTGATACGCAGTATTTT.

This clone was recorded once. The chain recombines TRBV27 with TRBJ2-1, with 8 bases aligning to TRBD2. The CDR3 is made up of 15 amino acids. The V gene end was trimmed by 5 bases and the J gene end by 11 bases; junction bases not matched to a gene: 14. Looked up from germline, CDR1 is MNHEY and CDR2 is SMNVEV (reference sequence). The CDR3 DNA reads TGTGCCAGCAGTAGCACGGGACTAGGGGCCGGGCAGCAGTTCTTC. It encodes CASSSTGLGAGQQFF.

The chain is built from TRBV5-6 and TRBJ1-3; the D gene is possibly TRBD1 (5 bases). This CDR3 region has 15 residues. Trimming removed 0 bases at V and 2 bases at J, with 9 bases between. The germline CDR1 and CDR2 sequences are SGHDT and YYEEEE. CDR3 region: CASSLGRAPGNTIYF. In nucleotides, the CDR3 is TGTGCCAGCAGCTTGGGCAGGGCTCCTGGAAACACCATATATTTT. Complete variable domain (other parts from reference TRBV5-6 and TRBJ1-3): DAGVTQSPTHLIKTRGQQVTLRCSPKSGHDTVSWYQQALGQGPQFIFQYYEEEERQRGNFPDRFSGHQFPNYSSELNVNALLLGDSALYLCASSLGRAPGNTIYFGEGSWLTVV.

The chain carries TRBV10-3 and TRBJ2-7; D is ambiguous. Per the germline V gene, CDR1 is ENHRY and CDR2 is SYGVKD. V was trimmed by 0 bases and J by 1 base, leaving 7 bases between them. The CDR3 covers 14 residues. The CDR3 DNA follows: TGTGCCATCAGTGAGTCGACACAGTCCTACGAGCAGTACTTC. Translating gives CAISESTQSYEQYF.

V gene TRBV11-2 combines with J gene TRBJ2-5; possibly TRBD1 for D (7 bases). CDR3 size: 14 residues. Trimming shortened V by 3 bases and J by 4 bases, and 12 bases separated the two germline ends. CDR1 and CDR2 (germline): SGHAT, FQNNGV. CDR3 sequence: CASSLRQGGETQYF. For the CDR3, the DNA is TGTGCCAGCAGCTTGAGACAGGGAGGAGAGACCCAGTACTTC.

The gene calls are TRBV5-1 and TRBJ1-2, with D uncertain. There are 13 residues in the CDR3. The V gene lost 4 bases and the J gene lost 0 bases, with 7 bases spanning the gap. CDR1 and CDR2 from the germline V gene are SGHRS and YFSETQ. The chain's CDR3 is CASSPSSNYGYTF. The DNA of the CDR3 is TGCGCCAGCAGCCCCTCGTCTAACTATGGCTACACCTTC.

This chain connects TRBV27 to TRBJ1-2; TRBD1 matches at 8 bases. Germline assignment: CDR1 MNHEY and CDR2 SMNVEV (reference sequence). The CDR3 contains 14 residues. V trimming: 4 bases; J trimming: 2 bases; junction bases outside the gene matches: 3. CDR3 nucleotides: TGTGCCAGCAGTTCCTGGGACAGGAACTATGGCTACACCTTC. It encodes CASSSWDRNYGYTF.

The CDR3 sequence: CASSQDGVGGDGDTQYF. The DNA for the CDR3 is TGTGCCAGCAGCCAAGATGGGGTGGGGGGGGACGGAGATACGCAGTATTTT. The chain is built from TRBV4-2 and TRBJ2-3, with TRBD2 matching over 7 bases. CDR1 is LGHNA and CDR2 is YNFKEQ in the germline V gene. The CDR3 has 17 residues. With V trimmed by 0 bases and J by 5 bases, 11 bases remained unmatched.

The V gene is TRBV11-2, the J gene TRBJ1-5; D might be TRBD1 (5 bases). The CDR3 extends over 14 amino acids. Trimming stripped 6 bases from V and 4 bases from J, with 13 bases between. In germline, CDR1 is SGHAT, CDR2 FQNNGV. The CDR3 bases are TGTGCCAGCAGTCCGGGACTGCCGAATCAGCCCCAGCATTTT. Translation: CASSPGLPNQPQHF.

The chain employs TRBV4-2 and TRBJ2-1; D perhaps matches TRBD1 (5 bases). V lost 3 bases to trimming and J lost 1 base, with 10 bases between them. This CDR3 is 15 amino acids long. Germline V lookup: CDR1 LGHNA, CDR2 YNFKEQ. The CDR3 here is CASSHLRESYNEQFF. DNA of the CDR3: TGTGCCAGCAGCCACCTCAGGGAATCCTACAATGAGCAGTTCTTC.

The V call is TRBV6-5, the J call TRBJ2-2; TRBD1 matches at 7 bases. CDR3 length equals 13 residues. V trimming: 8 bases; J trimming: 5 bases; junction bases outside the gene matches: 5. Per the germline V gene, CDR1 is MNHEY and CDR2 is SVGAGI. CDR3 amino acids: CASLRGHTGELFF. CDR3 nucleotide sequence: TGTGCCAGCTTGAGGGGGCATACCGGGGAGCTGTTTTTT.

The chain joins TRBV6-2 or TRBV6-3 to TRBJ2-7, with 7 bases aligning to TRBD1. V lost 2 bases to trimming and J lost 4 bases; unmatched junction nucleotides: 5. Germline V gene data show CDR1 as MNHEY and CDR2 as SVGEGT. This CDR3 comprises 14 residues. CDR3 in DNA: TGTGCCAGCAGTTACGTAGGGGGCAGGTACGAGCAGTACTTC. Translated: CASSYVGGRYEQYF.

The gene calls are TRBV7-2 and TRBJ1-2; D might be TRBD1 (6 bases). V lost 5 bases, J lost 2 bases, and 12 bases lay in between. The CDR3 has 14 residues. Germline CDR1 reads SGHTA; CDR2 reads FQGNSA. CDR3: CASSIQGANYGYTF. The CDR3 nucleotides read TGTGCCAGCAGCATACAGGGTGCAAACTATGGCTACACCTTC.

The genes are TRBV12-3 or TRBV12-4 and TRBJ1-5; D not certain. The CDR3 has 13 residues. V gave up 3 bases and J gave up 5 bases, with 8 bases separating them. CDR3 region: CASSFLGDQPQHF. The DNA for the CDR3 is TGTGCCAGCAGTTTCCTGGGAGATCAGCCCCAGCATTTT.

J is TRBJ1-5 and V is TRBV18; tentatively, D is TRBD1 (6 bases). Germline CDR1 and CDR2: KGHSH and LQKENI. The CDR3 runs 15 residues. V lost 6 bases, J lost 4 bases, and 16 bases lay in between. As DNA, the CDR3 is TGTGCCAGCTCCATCCAGGGGCAGGGGAATCAGCCCCAGCATTTT. The encoded protein is CASSIQGQGNQPQHF.

The chain carries TRBV18 and TRBJ1-2; 7 nucleotides align to TRBD1. This CDR3 spans 17 amino acids. Germline-derived CDR1 and CDR2 are KGHSH and LQKENI. V shed 2 bases and J 3 bases; nucleotides not matched to a gene: 12. The DNA for the CDR3 is TGTGCCAGCTCACCAAGCGGCTCAGGGGGAACCTACTATGGCTACACCTTC. Its translation is CASSPSGSGGTYYGYTF.